This TCR beta chain emerged from a study of shared clonotypes between healthy human individuals (TCRdb year 2020). The study in broad terms: The cohort included three men and two women between 18 and 49 years of age. For each donor, three plates each were used for CD4 naive and CD4 memory, two plates were used for CD8 naive, and one plate was used for CD8 memory. To estimate repertoire size and how much clonotypes are shared between individuals, the study performed deep sequencing of blood TCR repertoires from about five healthy adults. Libraries were prepared and TCR repertoires were sequenced by different laboratories using diverse techniques, in order to increase sequencing depth and limit assay-specific biases. Leukapheresis yielded between about 0.85 and 9.5 billion PBMCs per donor.

Using the deep immunoSEQ assay, TCR CDR3 regions were amplified from genomic DNA by multiplex PCR. Extracted genomic DNA from each cell subset was distributed evenly across all wells of several immunoSEQ 96-well plates, and each plate was treated as a replicate. For sorted subsets, each replicate PCR was loaded with roughly 190 ng genomic DNA, equivalent to roughly 30,000 T cell genomes. Purified libraries were measured with a Qubit 3.0 fluorometer, size-checked on a Bioanalyzer 2100, and measured again with the KAPA Library Quantification kit. A separate single-read 150-cycle Illumina NextSeq 550 flow cell was used to sequence each immunoSEQ 96-well plate. In the authors' own workflow: Because the immunoSEQ output held only junctional sequences and lacked quality scores, the filtering could not match the filtering applied to full-length reads. To assign V/J genes and CDR3, sequences were annotated against IMGT germline references using PyIR, a Python wrapper for IgBLAST v1.9. Reads were removed for weak V/J assignments (E-value above 1e-6), missing CDR3, stop codons, out-of-frame junctions, or ambiguous translated residues. V3J clonotypes were defined as sequences sharing an identical inferred V gene, J gene, and CDR3 amino acid sequence. Percentage overlap between repertoires was calculated by dividing the number of shared unique clonotypes by the size of the smaller repertoire. RTK rarefaction, the Chao1 estimator, and Recon v2.1 estimates of unobserved clonotypes were used to assess repertoire richness. Generation probabilities for all TCRbeta clonotypes obtained by the gDNA method from four donors were computed using OLGA. What TCRdb holds here is the immuneACCESS table cut down to in-frame rearrangements. Part of the clones is not present; checked against another copy, under half of the missing clones reflect an unresolved V gene, and the others are unexplained. That table gives V, J and clone size, and the DNA gave D and trimming. The sample yields roughly 600,000 clones; 95% to 98% were counted once. The ten largest clones add up to 0.3% of the sample.

For the CD8 naive samples, CD45RO-negative cells were positively selected for CCR7, yielding a CD45RA+CCR7+ population from which TemRA cells were excluded. Healthy HIV-negative adults with no recently reported acute infections or vaccinations were included as donors. Every donor was a Caucasian adult residing in Nashville, Tennessee, USA. Blood was collected by leukapheresis, and PBMCs were isolated by Ficoll-Histopaque density gradient centrifugation and then cryopreserved in liquid nitrogen vapor phase. Analytical flow cytometry was used to check the purity and quantity of every magnetically sorted T cell population. Each sorted fraction had its genomic DNA isolated and then quantified by UV absorbance on a Nanodrop 2000c. Paper-wide results and their limitations: Larger estimated clonotype richness was generally found for naive subsets than for memory subsets. Across four donors, roughly 5% of naive CD4, around 3.3% of naive CD8, approximately 2.5% of memory CD4, and 0.3% to 0.45% of memory CD8 clonotypes were shared. Only blood was sampled, and tissue TCR repertoires likely differ from those in blood. The small number of donors limited the genetic and exposure-history diversity represented. Incomplete sequencing was indicated by rarefaction of sorted-subset datasets, despite the large sequencing depth. Higher generation probabilities were observed for clonotypes shared by all four sorted-subset donors than for non-shared clonotypes. Pairwise subsampling led to the expectation that sequencing depth would affect the degree of clonotype sharing among donors.

The CDR3 holds 16 amino acids from the cysteine to the phenylalanine. The retained sequence is limited to the CDR3, 48 bases, with the frame set at the first base. V ends up 4 bases short and J 4 bases short, with an unmatched junction base count of 9. The CDR1 and CDR2 encoded by the germline V gene (reference sequence) are MNHEY and SMNVEV. With regard to this clone: Its recognized antigen is unknown. No much larger clone is present one base from it, and per-base qualities are unavailable.

Sequencing was performed on naive CD8+ T cells sorted from blood. The sample's cell subset or site label, decoded: CD45RA+CCR7+. The sequence came from a man aged 30 to 45 in good health. This chain is built from TRBV27 and TRBJ2-1, with 8 bases in between that match TRBD1. The CDR3 amino acid sequence is: CASSSRAGQEYNEQFF. Here is the DNA: TGTGCCAGCAGTTCCCGCGCGGGACAGGAGTACAATGAGCAGTTCTTC.